Described below is a single T cell receptor (beta chain) sequence and its context. Antigen unknown. CDR3 size: 10 residues. V was trimmed by 5 bases and J by 6 bases, leaving 4 bases between them. CDR1 and CDR2 from the germline V gene are GTSNPN and SVGIG (reference sequence). It was version v3.0 of the immunoSEQ assay that was run at survey level. Repertoires were generated with immunoSEQ multiplex PCR, while TCRdb's copy carries only in-frame clones and drops some. Found here are about 29,000 clones, roughly 73% of them singletons; the top ten hold about 9.3%. These data come from a study of long-term antiretroviral therapy in people with HIV. Study results and limitations: The blood, collected between about 2003 and 2017, was possibly taken under older ART regimens. Before ART, certain clones expanded, and these dominated the repertoire at all time points.

The material sequenced was unsorted PBMCs, taken 1.5 years before starting antiretroviral therapy. This TCR derives from a man younger than 35 with HIV. V is TRBV30 and J is TRBJ1-4; no reliable D call. CDR3 sequence reads: CAWGDEKLFF. Written as DNA, the CDR3 is TGTGCCTGGGGGGATGAAAAACTGTTTTTT.